This TCR beta chain is drawn from a study of T cell repertoires in cytomegalovirus infection. Background on the study: HLA-B-restricted CMV epitopes that are well studied, plus recently identified HLA-C-restricted ones, were used by the study. Matching HLA type, along with CMV infection, was indicated by public TCR beta signatures.

About this clonotype: Its antigen is unknown.

The CDR3 has 13 amino acids. V lost 5 bases, J lost 5 bases, and 5 bases stayed unmatched. Germline values: CDR1 DFQATT, CDR2 SNEGSKA (reference sequence). MiXCR, run by TCRdb on the reads, gives a single entry per CDR3 protein. This sample has roughly 120,000 distinct CDR3 sequences; 30% to 35% occur once, and the top ten carry 41%. Study-level points and caveats: Dominating the ex vivo response were TCR beta clonotypes that were CMV-specific and HLA-C-restricted.

The chain recombines TRBV20-1 with TRBJ1-4, with 7 bases aligning to TRBD1. The clonotype was recovered from a human donor in good health (CMV status not recorded). Some clones in this sample may be carry-over from other donors' samples. The sequencing used CD8+ T cells from cultured PBMCs, collected from culture after CMV antigen stimulation. The CDR3 bases are TGCAGTGCTTCTGACAGGGAGAATGAAAAACTGTTTTTT. Encoded protein: CSASDRENEKLFF.